This TCR beta chain was sequenced for a study of blood T cells in healthy people across ages. Primers used in a second PCR of about 6 to 11 cycles were a sample-barcoded 5' primer and a J-beta primer mix. Through a template-switch adaptor with 12 random nucleotides, each cDNA molecule received a tag. One entry per CDR3 protein results from TCRdb running MiXCR on the 5' RACE reads. The table includes around 700,000 distinct CDR3 sequences, around 25% detected once. The germline V gene encodes CDR1 LGHNA and CDR2 YSLEER. V dropped 0 bases and J dropped 3 bases, with 15 bases sitting between them. This CDR3 contains 16 residues. The same sample was also studied in work on T cells of mothers and their children.

This receptor was obtained from a boy aged 10-17 years in good health. The sample taken for sequencing was blood. The rearrangement joins TRBV4-3 to TRBJ2-7; D perhaps matches TRBD2 (6 bases). In DNA, the CDR3 is TGCGCCAGCAGCCAAGATTTGGAGGGGAGCGACTACGAGCAGTACTTC. Translated: CASSQDLEGSDYEQYF.